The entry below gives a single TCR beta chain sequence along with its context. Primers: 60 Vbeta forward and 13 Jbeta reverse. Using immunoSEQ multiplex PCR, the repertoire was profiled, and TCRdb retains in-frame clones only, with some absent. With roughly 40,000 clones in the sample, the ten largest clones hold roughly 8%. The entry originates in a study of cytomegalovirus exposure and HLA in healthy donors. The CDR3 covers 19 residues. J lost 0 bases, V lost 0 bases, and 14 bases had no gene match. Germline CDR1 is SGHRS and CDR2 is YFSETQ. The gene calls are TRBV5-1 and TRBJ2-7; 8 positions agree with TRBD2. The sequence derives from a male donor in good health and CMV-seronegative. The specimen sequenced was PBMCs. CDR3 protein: CASSLVVAVSSGPSYEQYF. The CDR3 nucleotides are TGCGCCAGCAGCTTGGTTGTCGCGGTTTCTAGCGGGCCCTCCTACGAGCAGTACTTC. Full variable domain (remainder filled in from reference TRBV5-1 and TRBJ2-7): KAGVTQTPRYLIKTRGQQVTLSCSPISGHRSVSWYQQTPGQGLQFLFEYFSETQRNKGNFPGRFSGRQFSNSRSEMNVSTLELGDSALYLCASSLVVAVSSGPSYEQYFGPGTRLTVT.